What follows describes a single TCR beta chain. The antigen is unknown. These data come from a study of T cell responses to AZD1222 COVID-19 vaccine. The protocol was immunoSEQ multiplex PCR, while the TCRdb copy is restricted to in-frame clones and leaves out a portion. The sample holds about 140,000 clones, just over 85% seen once. Findings and limits, study-wide: As reported, nearly half of all spike-specific TCRs target variant regions that are unmutated. Two AZD1222 doses significantly raised spike-specific TCR breadth and depth over controls. The peak T cell response came first, and repertoires were sampled only after it. The donor cohort was predominantly white British with a female majority, and clonal diversity may have been underestimated.

The V and J ends lost 4 bases and 6 bases respectively, with 13 bases between them. Looked up from germline, CDR1 is LGHDT and CDR2 is YNNKEL (reference sequence). CDR3 length: 13 residues. The sequencing used peripheral blood, collected on day 0 of AZD1222 vaccination. This chain uses TRBV3-1 (or the pseudogene TRBV3-2) with TRBJ2-7; D gene ambiguous. This TCR was recovered from an adult in good health. CDR3 DNA: TGTGCCAGCAGCCTCGTGAGAGATGCCGAGCAGTACTTC. Protein: CASSLVRDAEQYF.